Each of the 7 T cell receptor beta chains below was sequenced from the same sample in a study of T cells after yellow fever vaccination. MiXCR was run by TCRdb on the 5' RACE reads, yielding one entry per CDR3 protein. This sample has about 300,000 distinct CDR3 sequences, with roughly 8.7% found just once. This sample comprised CD4+ T cells sorted from PBMCs, obtained 5 days after the yellow fever booster vaccination. These receptors originate from a man between 18 and 35 years old who received the YFV17D yellow fever vaccine.

This chain joins TRBV12-3 or TRBV12-4 and TRBJ1-2; D might be TRBD1 (5 bases). This CDR3 is built from 12 residues. Trimming took off 8 bases at V and 4 bases at J, with 11 bases between the two ends. The CDR3 DNA is TGTGCCAGCTCAGGGAGTGCCTATGGCTACACCTTC. Amino acid sequence: CASSGSAYGYTF.

V gene TRBV7-2 combines with J gene TRBJ1-5, with a possible D match to TRBD1 (5 bases). The germline V gene encodes CDR1 SGHTA and CDR2 FQGNSA. Deletions cut 4 bases from V and 0 bases from J, with 16 bases between. The CDR3 runs 17 residues. The DNA of the CDR3 is TGTGCCAGCAGCTCCCGTGGCTGGGGGGGTAGCAATCAGCCCCAGCATTTT. It encodes CASSSRGWGGSNQPQHF.

This clonotype appeared many times. The chain has TRBV5-1 and TRBJ2-6; D gene unclear. Germline CDR1 and CDR2: SGHRS and YFSETQ. Trimming pared 0 bases from V and 0 bases from J, leaving 7 bases between. The CDR3 spans 16 residues. The CDR3 loop reads CASSLGPLSGANVLTF. CDR3 coding DNA: TGCGCCAGCAGCTTGGGACCCCTCTCTGGGGCCAACGTCCTGACTTTC.

This clonotype was detected only a few times. The chain carries TRBV5-1 and TRBJ2-2, with 13 bases matching TRBD2. The CDR3 totals 17 residues. Per germline, CDR1 SGHRS and CDR2 YFSETQ. Trimming cost V 0 bases and J 6 bases; bases outside gene matches: 5. CDR3 DNA sequence: TGCGCCAGCAGCTTGGAACTAGCGGGGGGGCCGTCCGGGGAGCTGTTTTTT. This codes for CASSLELAGGPSGELFF.

The chain combines TRBV12-3 or TRBV12-4 with TRBJ1-5; D is unresolved. This CDR3 region has 13 residues. V lost 5 bases and J 5 bases, leaving 10 bases between the germline ends. CDR3 loop: CASSPGRYQPQHF. In nucleotides, the CDR3 is TGTGCCAGCAGTCCCGGACGGTATCAGCCCCAGCATTTT.

V is TRBV5-1 and J is TRBJ2-1; a weak D match, TRBD2 (5 bases). Trimming took 2 bases from V and 0 from J, leaving 12 bases between them. Germline V gives CDR1 SGHRS, CDR2 YFSETQ. The CDR3 covers 16 residues. CDR3 bases: TGCGCCAGCAGCTTCCTTCCGGGAAGCTCCTACAATGAGCAGTTCTTC. This codes for CASSFLPGSSYNEQFF.

Comment on this clonotype: Germline and junction disagree at one end, which may indicate a read error. This chain joins TRBV20-1 and TRBJ2-3; D remains ambiguous. From germline, CDR1 is DFQATT and CDR2 SNEGSKA (reference sequence). The CDR3 has 10 residues. CDR3 sequence reads: CSAETDTLYF. In nucleotides, the CDR3 is TGCAGTGCCGAGACTGATACGCTGTATTTT.